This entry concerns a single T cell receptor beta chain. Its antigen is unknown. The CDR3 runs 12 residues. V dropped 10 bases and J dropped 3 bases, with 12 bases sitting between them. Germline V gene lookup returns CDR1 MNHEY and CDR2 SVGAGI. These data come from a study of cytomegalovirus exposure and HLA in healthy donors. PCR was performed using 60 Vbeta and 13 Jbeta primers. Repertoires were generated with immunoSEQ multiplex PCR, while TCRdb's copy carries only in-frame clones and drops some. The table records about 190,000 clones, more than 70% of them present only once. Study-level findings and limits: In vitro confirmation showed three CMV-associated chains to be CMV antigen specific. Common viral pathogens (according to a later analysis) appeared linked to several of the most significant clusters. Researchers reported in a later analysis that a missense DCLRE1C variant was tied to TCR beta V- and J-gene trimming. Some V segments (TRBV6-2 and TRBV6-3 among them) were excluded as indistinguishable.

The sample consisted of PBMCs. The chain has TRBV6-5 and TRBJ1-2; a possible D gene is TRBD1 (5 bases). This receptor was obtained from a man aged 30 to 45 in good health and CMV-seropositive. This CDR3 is CATSRDHYGYTF. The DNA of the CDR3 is TGTGCCACTTCCAGGGATCACTATGGCTACACCTTC.